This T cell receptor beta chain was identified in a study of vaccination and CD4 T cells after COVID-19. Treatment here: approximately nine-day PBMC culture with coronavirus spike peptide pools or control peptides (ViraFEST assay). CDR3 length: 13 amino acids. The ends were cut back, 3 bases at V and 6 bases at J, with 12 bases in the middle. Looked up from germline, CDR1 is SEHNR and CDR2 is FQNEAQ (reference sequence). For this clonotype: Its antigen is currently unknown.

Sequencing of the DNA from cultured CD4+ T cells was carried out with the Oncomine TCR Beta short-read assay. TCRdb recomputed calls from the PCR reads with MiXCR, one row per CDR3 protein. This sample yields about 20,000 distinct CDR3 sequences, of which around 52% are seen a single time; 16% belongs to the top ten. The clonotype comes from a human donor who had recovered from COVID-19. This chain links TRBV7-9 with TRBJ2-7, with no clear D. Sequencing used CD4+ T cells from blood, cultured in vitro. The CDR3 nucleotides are TGTGCCAGCAGCTTTCTCGCAGGCTTCGAGCAGTACTTC. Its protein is CASSFLAGFEQYF.